A single sample gave rise to the 5 T cell receptor beta chains below, sequenced in a study of immune heterogeneity within non-small cell lung tumors (dated by TCRdb to 2017 to 2018). Sequencing instrument: HiSeq X Ten. The TCR beta CDR3 region was amplified with a multiplex PCR system whose first round ran for approximately 11 cycles using 32 V-gene forward primers and 13 J-gene reverse primers. TCRdb reworked the public reads: Q25 trimming with fastp, MiXCR clone assembly, productive beta chains retained. Here each entry gathers all rows of one CDR3 protein and keeps the most common genes and DNA. This sample gives about 4,300 distinct CDR3 sequences in total; 24% of them show up just once. Around 9.1% of the sample comes from the top ten. Genomic DNA was extracted from bulk tumor tissue and used as the TCR template, and approximately 600 ng gDNA was amplified per sample. Multiple biopsies per primary tumor were taken during surgery, spaced as far apart as possible within the tumor mass. The study cohort was described as untreated, and the patients were newly diagnosed NSCLC cases having curative surgery.

The sample comprised lung tumor tissue. The receptors stem from a man aged 50 or older with non-small cell lung cancer.

This clonotype was counted at least ten times. The chain employs TRBV9 and TRBJ2-5; 9 nucleotides align to TRBD1. CDR1 is SGDLS and CDR2 is YYNGEE in the germline V gene. The trim removed 4 bases at V and 5 bases at J, leaving 9 bases unmatched. The CDR3 sequence is 15 residues long. The CDR3 spells CASSLTGGELETQYF. CDR3 nucleotides: TGTGCCAGCAGCCTAACAGGGGGCGAATTGGAGACCCAGTACTTC.

This clonotype has at least ten counts. The chain links TRBV28 to TRBJ2-5, with a weak D call TRBD1 (6 bases). The CDR3 loop spans 15 amino acids. Germline V CDR1 and CDR2: MDHEN, SYDVKM. V shed 6 bases and J shed 4 bases, with 18 bases lying between them. The CDR3 nucleotides read TGTGCCAGCAGGAGCCTCGGGACAACCAGAGAGACCCAGTACTTC. This gives the protein CASRSLGTTRETQYF. The variable domain in full, with the rest retrieved from reference TRBV28 and TRBJ2-5, is DVKVTQSSRYLVKRTGEKVFLECVQDMDHENMFWYRQDPGLGLRLIYFSYDVKMKEKGDIPEGYSVSREKKERFSLILESASTNQTSMYLCASRSLGTTRETQYFGPGTRLLVL.

The rearrangement joins TRBV20-1 to TRBJ2-5; D may match TRBD1 or TRBD2 (5 bases each). V was trimmed by 5 bases and J by 5 bases, leaving 15 bases between them. There are 13 residues in the CDR3. Germline V gene sequence: CDR1 DFQATT, CDR2 SNEGSKA (reference sequence). CDR3 amino acids: CSASGPGDETQYF. CDR3 in DNA: TGCAGTGCTTCGGGGCCCGGGGACGAGACCCAGTACTTC.

By share, this clonotype ranks as medium-sized (0.01 to 0.1%). This chain connects TRBV5-1 to TRBJ1-1; 8 bases are a match to TRBD1. Germline V gives CDR1 SGHRS, CDR2 YFSETQ. V was clipped by 6 bases and J by 0 bases; unmatched bases: 4. The CDR3 has 14 residues. This chain's CDR3 is CASNAQGVNTEAFF. CDR3 nucleotides: TGCGCCAGCAACGCACAGGGGGTGAACACTGAAGCTTTCTTT.

In its sample, this clonotype ranks as medium-sized. J is TRBJ2-1 and V is TRBV20-1; 12 positions agree with TRBD2. Germline CDR1 reads DFQATT; CDR2 reads SNEGSKA (reference sequence). The CDR3 is 14 residues long. After removal of 6 bases from V and 5 bases from J, the junction contained 5 bases not matched to a gene. The DNA of the CDR3 is TGCAGTGCAACGACTAGCGGGGGTGACAATGAGCAGTTCTTC. Protein product: CSATTSGGDNEQFF.